Below are 26 T cell receptor beta chains sequenced from a single sample in a study of CD8+ T cells in alopecia areata. Reverse transcription of extracted RNA yielded cDNA, which provided the sequencing template. This table comes from immunoSEQ multiplex PCR, and its TCRdb copy is limited to in-frame clones, with some not included. Of 150,000 to 200,000 clones listed, over 55% are singletons. Documented treatment: oral pan-JAK inhibitor, 5-10 mg twice daily. Sequences were derived from CD4+ T cells sorted from blood, sampled at week 24, from a patient treated with tofacitinib. The receptors were sampled from a human donor with alopecia areata.

The V gene is TRBV5-6, the J gene TRBJ2-7; possibly TRBD1 or TRBD2 for D (5 bases each). Germline CDR1 and CDR2: SGHDT and YYEEEE. CDR3 length: 13 amino acids. Trimming cost V 6 bases and J 2 bases, with 12 bases left between them. CDR3 in amino acids: CASILWGTYEQYF. The DNA for the CDR3 is TGTGCCAGCATCCTATGGGGGACCTACGAGCAGTACTTC.

This chain links TRBV29-1 with TRBJ2-1, with 10 bases lining up with TRBD2. After removal of 6 bases from V and 7 bases from J, the junction contained 9 bases not matched to a gene. The CDR3 is made up of 14 amino acids. Per germline, CDR1 SQVTM and CDR2 ANQGSEA. The DNA of the CDR3 is TGCAGCGTGAGTAGCGGGGGGTCCCATAATGAGCAGTTCTTC. Translating gives CSVSSGGSHNEQFF.

This clone has a handful of counts. The chain uses TRBV2 and TRBJ1-4, with D perhaps matching TRBD1 (6 bases). The CDR3 consists of 15 residues. Trimming removed 7 bases at V and 0 bases at J, with 12 bases between. Germline loops: CDR1 SNHLY, CDR2 FYNNEI. The CDR3 DNA follows: TGTGCCAGCACCCGGGACATCTCAACTAATGAAAAACTGTTTTTT. Residues: CASTRDISTNEKLFF. The full variable domain, with the rest looked up from reference TRBV2 and TRBJ1-4, is EPEVTQTPSHQVTQMGQEVILRCVPISNHLYFYWYRQILGQKVEFLVSFYNNEISEKSEIFDDQFSVERPDGSNFTLKIRSTKLEDSAMYFCASTRDISTNEKLFFGSGTQLSVL.

This clone was counted many times. V is TRBV6-5 and J is TRBJ1-1; no firm D call. The germline gives CDR1 MNHEY, CDR2 SVGAGI. The V and J ends lost 6 bases and 3 bases respectively, with 5 bases between them. CDR3 size: 11 residues. CDR3 sequence (DNA): TGTGCCAGCAGCCGGGACACTGAAGCTTTCTTT. Residues: CASSRDTEAFF.

The chain links TRBV11-2 to TRBJ2-2, with 8 bases matching TRBD2. The CDR3 loop spans 15 amino acids. After removal of 7 bases from V and 7 bases from J, the junction contained 11 bases not matched to a gene. CDR1 and CDR2 from the germline V gene are SGHAT and FQNNGV. The CDR3 sequence: CASTLSGARVGELFF. The CDR3 DNA is TGTGCCAGCACCCTTAGCGGGGCCCGTGTCGGGGAGCTGTTTTTT.

The table lists this clone with a count of one. The chain carries TRBV30 and TRBJ1-2; a weak D match, TRBD1 (6 bases). CDR3 length: 14 residues. In germline, CDR1 is GTSNPN, CDR2 SVGIG (reference sequence). V lost 3 bases and J 7 bases, leaving 18 bases between the germline ends. DNA of the CDR3: TGTGCCTGGAGACCTCTCGGGGGGCTGTCTGGCTACACCTTC. As protein: CAWRPLGGLSGYTF.

This sequence joins TRBV4-3 and TRBJ2-3; 8 nucleotides agree with TRBD2. CDR1 is LGHNA and CDR2 is YSLEER in the germline V gene. After removal of 1 base from V and 3 bases from J, the junction contained 6 bases not matched to a gene. The CDR3 totals 16 residues. In nucleotides, the CDR3 is TGCGCCAGCAGCCAAGGCGCGCCGGGGGGGACAGATACGCAGTATTTT. Translated, it gives CASSQGAPGGTDTQYF.

This chain joins TRBV5-1 and TRBJ2-7; D may be TRBD2 (6 bases). Germline values: CDR1 SGHRS, CDR2 YFSETQ. Trimming pared 3 bases from V and 4 bases from J, leaving 14 bases between. This CDR3 has 14 amino acids. CDR3 bases: TGCGCCAGCAGCTCGCTGACTAGGTCGTACGAGCAGTACTTC. Translating gives CASSSLTRSYEQYF.

This sequence joins TRBV6-5 and TRBJ2-3; either TRBD1 or TRBD2 may fit D (5 bases each). Deletions cut 5 bases from V and 2 bases from J, with 11 bases between. Germline V gene lookup returns CDR1 MNHEY and CDR2 SVGAGI. The length of the CDR3 is 14 residues. CDR3 nucleotide sequence: TGTGCCAGCAGTCTAGGGACCAACACAGATACGCAGTATTTT. It yields the protein CASSLGTNTDTQYF.

Remarks on this clone: Other DNA sequences in this sample translate to the same CDR3. CDR3 DNA: TGTGCCTGGAGAGTTGGAGAGACCCAGTACTTC. Its protein is CAWRVGETQYF. The chain joins TRBV30 to TRBJ2-5; the D is unclear. With 3 bases removed from V and 4 bases from J, the gap between germline ends came to 6 bases. CDR3 size: 11 residues. The V gene's germline CDR1 is GTSNPN and CDR2 SVGIG (reference sequence).

This clone was picked up a small number of times. This same CDR3 is encoded by further DNA sequences in the sample. The CDR3 DNA sequence: TGCAGCGTTGAAGGGCGGATGAACACTGAAGCTTTCTTT. As protein: CSVEGRMNTEAFF. The genes are TRBV29-1 and TRBJ1-1, with D hard to call. CDR3 size: 13 residues. V gave up 1 base and J gave up 0 bases, with 6 bases separating them. Germline V gene sequence: CDR1 SQVTM, CDR2 ANQGSEA.

The chain links TRBV29-1 to TRBJ2-1, with D perhaps matching TRBD2 (6 bases). Trimming cost V 5 bases and J 6 bases, with 29 bases left between them. This CDR3 comprises 18 residues. The V gene's germline CDR1 is SQVTM and CDR2 ANQGSEA. The CDR3 region is CSVPPAGAQADPVNEQFF. The CDR3 region has the DNA TGCAGCGTTCCACCAGCGGGTGCACAGGCCGACCCAGTCAATGAGCAGTTCTTC.

The rearrangement links TRBV2 to TRBJ1-1; TRBD1 matches 9 bases. V gave up 7 bases and J gave up 4 bases; unmatched junction bases: 7. The V gene's germline CDR1 is SNHLY and CDR2 FYNNEI. This CDR3 has 14 residues. This chain's CDR3 is CASKKGQGITEAFF. CDR3 sequence (DNA): TGTGCCAGCAAGAAAGGACAGGGGATCACTGAAGCTTTCTTT.

J is TRBJ2-2 and V is TRBV30, with D possibly matching TRBD1 (7 bases). V was cut by 0 bases and J by 4 bases, with 15 bases left in between. Germline V gives CDR1 GTSNPN, CDR2 SVGIG (reference sequence). CDR3 length equals 16 residues. Here the CDR3 reads CAWSVLQGGATGELFF. The CDR3 region has the DNA TGTGCCTGGAGTGTACTCCAGGGGGGCGCCACCGGGGAGCTGTTTTTT.

The rearrangement joins TRBV30 to TRBJ2-6, with TRBD1 as a possible D gene (6 bases). V lost 0 bases and J lost 0, with 15 bases in between. Per the germline V gene, CDR1 is GTSNPN and CDR2 is SVGIG (reference sequence). The CDR3 length is 18 residues. For the CDR3, the DNA is TGTGCCTGGAGTGTACGAAGGGGGTTAGGCTCTGGGGCCAACGTCCTGACTTTC. This translates into CAWSVRRGLGSGANVLTF.

The chain couples TRBV28 to TRBJ2-7; a weak D match, TRBD1 (5 bases). The germline V and J ends were trimmed by 6 bases and 0 bases, with 15 bases remaining between them. The CDR3 is 15 residues long. The V gene's germline CDR1 is MDHEN and CDR2 SYDVKM. The CDR3 region is CASSHRSSHSYEQYF. For the CDR3, the DNA is TGTGCCAGCAGCCACAGGTCTAGTCACTCCTACGAGCAGTACTTC.

This sequence joins TRBV7-6 and TRBJ2-7, with TRBD1 identical over 7 bases. With V trimmed by 7 bases and J by 8 bases, 17 bases remained unmatched. This CDR3 is 15 amino acids long. The germline V gene encodes CDR1 SGHVS and CDR2 FNYEAQ. CDR3 residues: CASTIRGRVVSQQYF. In DNA form, the CDR3 reads TGTGCCAGCACCATTAGGGGGCGGGTCGTCAGCCAGCAGTACTTC.

The genes are TRBV9 and TRBJ1-2; D perhaps matches TRBD1 (5 bases). Germline CDR1 and CDR2: SGDLS and YYNGEE. The V end lost 3 bases, the J end lost 5 bases, and 17 bases lay between the germline ends. The CDR3 has 15 amino acids. This CDR3 reads CASSAHRDGGYGYTF. The CDR3 DNA reads as TGTGCCAGCAGCGCCCACCGGGACGGAGGGTATGGCTACACCTTC. Supplemented by reference TRBV9 and TRBJ1-2, the full variable domain reads DSGVTQTPKHLITATGQRVTLRCSPRSGDLSVYWYQQSLDQGLQFLIQYYNGEERAKGNILERFSAQQFPDLHSELNLSSLELGDSALYFCASSAHRDGGYGYTFGSGTRLTVV.

The chain couples TRBV29-1 to TRBJ1-4, with 9 bases aligning to TRBD1. Trimming removed 6 bases from V and 4 bases from J; junction bases left unmatched: 6. The CDR3 contains 14 residues. Germline values: CDR1 SQVTM, CDR2 ANQGSEA. CDR3: CSVGPTGGNEKLFF. In DNA form, the CDR3 reads TGCAGCGTCGGACCGACAGGGGGTAATGAAAAACTGTTTTTT.

This rearrangement joins TRBV25-1 to TRBJ2-3, with D unclear. This CDR3 has 12 amino acids. V was pared by 8 bases and J by 1 base, with 7 bases between. Germline loops: CDR1 MGHDK, CDR2 SYGVNS. Here the CDR3 DNA reads TGTGCCAGCGGATACCGCACAGATACGCAGTATTTT. Its translation is CASGYRTDTQYF.

The gene calls are TRBV12-5 and TRBJ2-7, with a weak D call TRBD2 (6 bases). Trimming stripped 5 bases from V and 4 bases from J, with 12 bases between. The germline CDR1 and CDR2 sequences are LGHNT and FRNRAP. The CDR3 runs 13 residues. CDR3 amino acids: CASGSQEGYEQYF. The CDR3 region has the DNA TGTGCTAGTGGTAGCCAGGAGGGGTACGAGCAGTACTTC.

Judged by abundance, this clone is medium-sized. This rearrangement joins TRBV6-1 to TRBJ2-1; D might be TRBD1 or TRBD2, each matching 5 bases. V shed 3 bases and J shed 5 bases, with 11 bases lying between them. The CDR3 is 14 amino acids. Germline V gene sequence: CDR1 MNHNS, CDR2 SASEGT. CDR3 sequence: CASSDWGRNNEQFF. In nucleotides, the CDR3 is TGTGCCAGCAGTGATTGGGGACGCAACAATGAGCAGTTCTTC.

The gene calls are TRBV9 and TRBJ2-2; possibly TRBD1 for D (6 bases). The CDR3 totals 14 residues. Trimming took 4 bases from V and 3 from J, leaving 10 bases between them. From germline, CDR1 is SGDLS and CDR2 YYNGEE. The CDR3 reads CASSQGTYTGELFF. The CDR3 nucleotides read TGTGCCAGCAGCCAGGGGACCTACACCGGGGAGCTGTTTTTT. Combining the CDR3 with reference TRBV9 and TRBJ2-2 gives the whole variable domain DSGVTQTPKHLITATGQRVTLRCSPRSGDLSVYWYQQSLDQGLQFLIQYYNGEERAKGNILERFSAQQFPDLHSELNLSSLELGDSALYFCASSQGTYTGELFFGEGSRLTVL.

Regarding this clone: This sample includes further DNA sequences coding for the same CDR3. The V gene is TRBV7-6, the J gene TRBJ2-7, with D possibly TRBD1 on 6 matching bases. Trimming took off 5 bases at V and 5 bases at J, with 16 bases between the two ends. This CDR3 contains 14 residues. Germline CDR1 and CDR2: SGHVS and FNYEAQ. For the CDR3, the DNA is TGTGCCAGCAGCCCTCTGAGGGGGTCCCACGAGCAGTACTTC. Its translation: CASSPLRGSHEQYF.

This chain joins TRBV29-1 and TRBJ2-5; a possible D gene is TRBD1 (6 bases). CDR3 length: 12 amino acids. The ends were cut back, 3 bases at V and 5 bases at J, with 10 bases in the middle. Looked up from germline, CDR1 is SQVTM and CDR2 is ANQGSEA. CDR3 sequence reads: CSVEAGVETQYF. CDR3 in DNA: TGCAGCGTTGAGGCAGGGGTCGAGACCCAGTACTTC.

In this sample, this clone turned up many times. The chain couples TRBV7-2 to TRBJ1-1, with 7 bases that match TRBD1. Germline values: CDR1 SGHTA, CDR2 FQGNSA. Trimming at V came to 5 bases and at J to 4 bases, leaving 10 bases not matched to a gene. There are 15 residues in the CDR3. CDR3 in amino acids: CASSAHRGGSTEAFF. The CDR3 nucleotides are TGTGCCAGCAGCGCCCACAGGGGTGGTAGCACTGAAGCTTTCTTT.